One sample yielded the 22 T cell receptor beta chains listed below, sequenced in a study of identical twins. MiXCR, applied by TCRdb to the 5' RACE reads, yields one record per CDR3 protein. This table has 450,000 to 500,000 distinct CDR3 sequences, roughly an eighth appearing once. This same sample was also taken into another study, of yellow fever vaccine responses in identical twins.

Specimen: CD4+ T cells sorted from blood. These receptors originate from a woman aged 18-35 years in good health.

This clonotype was seen only a few times. The chain couples TRBV5-4 to TRBJ2-3; the D is unclear. Germline-derived CDR1 and CDR2 are SGHNT and YYREEE (reference sequence). V lost 0 bases and J lost 6, with 8 bases in between. The CDR3 is 13 residues long. The DNA for the CDR3 is TGTGCCAGCAGCTTGGCCTATCGGGATACGCAGTATTTT. This translates into CASSLAYRDTQYF.

This clonotype has ten or more counts. The V call is TRBV12-3 or TRBV12-4, the J call TRBJ2-1; 9 bases fit TRBD1. The CDR3 has 13 residues. V dropped 3 bases and J dropped 7; count of bases not matched to a gene: 1. In nucleotides, the CDR3 is TGTGCCAGCAGTTTGGGACAGGGAAATGAGCAGTTCTTC. Translating gives CASSLGQGNEQFF.

This clonotype was recorded many times. This chain uses TRBV10-2 with TRBJ2-1; D is unresolved. The CDR3 covers 13 residues. CDR1 WSHSY and CDR2 SAAADI come from the germline V gene. Trimming took 3 bases from V and 7 from J, leaving 10 bases between them. The DNA of the CDR3 is TGCGCCAGCAGTGAAATTGCTGGTAATGAGCAGTTCTTC. It specifies CASSEIAGNEQFF.

This clonotype was seen a few times. The chain links TRBV10-3 to TRBJ2-7; D uncertain. Germline V gives CDR1 ENHRY, CDR2 SYGVKD. The CDR3 has 15 amino acids. V dropped 5 bases and J dropped 7 bases, with 21 bases sitting between them. The CDR3 nucleotides read TGTGCCATCAGTTCAGACACTCGCTTCGAGAAAGAGCAGTACTTC. Its translation: CAISSDTRFEKEQYF.

This clonotype was recorded a few times. This rearrangement joins TRBV12-3 or TRBV12-4 to TRBJ2-1; D may be TRBD1 (6 bases). This CDR3 has 16 amino acids. With 5 bases removed from V and 7 bases from J, the gap between germline ends came to 21 bases. CDR3 loop: CASSPQLGALGNEQFF. The CDR3, as DNA: TGTGCCAGCAGTCCCCAGCTGGGGGCTCTGGGTAATGAGCAGTTCTTC.

The chain couples TRBV6-1 to TRBJ1-2; D gene uncertain. The CDR3 loop spans 13 amino acids. V was cut by 0 bases and J by 4 bases, with 6 bases left in between. Germline V gene lookup returns CDR1 MNHNS and CDR2 SASEGT. The CDR3 loop reads CASSEARTYGYTF. The DNA of the CDR3 is TGTGCCAGCAGTGAAGCCCGGACCTATGGCTACACCTTC.

This chain joins TRBV28 and TRBJ2-5; D is unresolved. This CDR3 is 13 amino acids long. V lost 5 bases, J lost 5 bases, and 12 bases lay in between. In germline, CDR1 is MDHEN, CDR2 SYDVKM. CDR3 in amino acids: CASSPPNLETQYF. CDR3 nucleotide sequence: TGTGCCAGCAGTCCTCCGAACCTTGAGACCCAGTACTTC.

V is TRBV20-1 and J is TRBJ2-7; weak D call: TRBD2 (5 bases). Germline V gene sequence: CDR1 DFQATT, CDR2 SNEGSKA (reference sequence). The CDR3 runs 15 residues. The CDR3, as DNA: TGCAGCGCACGCGAGGAGGACTTGAGCTCCTACGAGCAGTACTTC. It specifies CSAREEDLSSYEQYF.

The gene calls are TRBV5-1 and TRBJ2-2, with 10 bases lining up with TRBD2. The CDR3 has 16 residues. V dropped 3 bases and J dropped 4; count of bases not matched to a gene: 6. Per germline, CDR1 SGHRS and CDR2 YFSETQ. The CDR3 DNA reads TGCGCCAGCAGCTCGCAACTAGCGGGGCTCACCGGGGAGCTGTTTTTT. This gives the protein CASSSQLAGLTGELFF.

The CDR3 loop is CSAGQGAVFDEQYF. The CDR3 nucleotides read TGCAGTGCTGGTCAGGGGGCCGTATTTGACGAGCAGTACTTC. The genes are TRBV20-1 and TRBJ2-7; 8 bases line up with TRBD1. The CDR3 consists of 14 residues. V lost 5 bases, J lost 5 bases, and 11 bases stayed unmatched. Per germline, CDR1 DFQATT and CDR2 SNEGSKA (reference sequence).

This clonotype was seen many times. The chain is built from TRBV12-3 or TRBV12-4 and TRBJ2-1, with TRBD2 identical over 9 bases. J was trimmed by 7 bases and V by 5 bases; bases with no gene match: 15. The CDR3 is 17 amino acids. The CDR3: CASSAQTSGLGGNEQFF. CDR3 bases: TGTGCCAGCAGTGCCCAGACTAGCGGATTGGGGGGGAATGAGCAGTTCTTC.

This chain links TRBV4-3 with TRBJ2-1, with 7 bases matching TRBD1. Germline CDR1 reads LGHNA; CDR2 reads YSLEER. The CDR3 spans 16 residues. Germline trimming cut 2 bases from V and 6 bases from J; bases unmatched to any gene: 10. For the CDR3, the DNA is TGCGCCAGCAGCCAACGACAGGGTTCTGGGTCCAATGAGCAGTTCTTC. Protein: CASSQRQGSGSNEQFF.

This rearrangement joins TRBV21-1 to TRBJ2-5; TRBD1, the table's D call, was not compared with the DNA. TRBV21-1 is a pseudogene segment. This CDR3 contains 18 residues. CDR3 sequence: CASSNDRGLVICQETQYF. CDR3 DNA sequence: TGTGCCAGCAGCAACGACAGGGGGCTGGTTATTTGCCAAGAGACCCAGTACTTC.

This clonotype came up a few times. V usage is TRBV20-1 and J usage is TRBJ2-5, with a weak D call TRBD2 (6 bases). CDR1 and CDR2 (germline): DFQATT, SNEGSKA (reference sequence). The CDR3 runs 14 residues. The ends were cut back, 0 bases at V and 4 bases at J, with 12 bases in the middle. The CDR3 nucleotides read TGCAGTGCTAGAGATAGACTAGAAGGAGAGACCCAGTACTTC. As protein: CSARDRLEGETQYF.

At least ten counts were recorded for this clonotype. The gene calls are TRBV5-1 and TRBJ2-7, with TRBD1 as a possible D gene (6 bases). CDR1 SGHRS and CDR2 YFSETQ come from the germline V gene. The CDR3 has 12 amino acids. Trimming pared 4 bases from V and 3 bases from J, leaving 8 bases between. CDR3: CASSQDSYEQYF. The CDR3 nucleotides are TGCGCCAGCAGCCAGGACAGCTACGAGCAGTACTTC.

This chain joins TRBV12-3 or TRBV12-4 and TRBJ2-1, with D perhaps TRBD1 (6 bases). V lost 5 bases and J lost 7, with 15 bases in between. The CDR3 runs to 14 residues. The CDR3 protein is CASSDRDKENEQFF. Written as DNA, the CDR3 is TGTGCCAGCAGTGATCGGGACAAGGAGAATGAGCAGTTCTTC.

There are a few counts of this clonotype. V usage is TRBV20-1 and J usage is TRBJ1-2; tentatively, D is TRBD1 (6 bases). The CDR3 consists of 15 residues. The V and J ends lost 6 bases and 0 bases respectively, with 17 bases between them. Germline V gene lookup returns CDR1 DFQATT and CDR2 SNEGSKA (reference sequence). This CDR3 reads CSAQRRTAANYGYTF. The CDR3 DNA reads as TGCAGTGCGCAAAGAAGGACAGCAGCTAACTATGGCTACACCTTC.

This clonotype was seen a few times. The chain uses TRBV6-5 and TRBJ2-2; TRBD1 agrees at 8 bases. Germline V lookup: CDR1 MNHEY, CDR2 SVGAGI. Trimming took 4 bases from V and 5 from J; bases not matched to a gene: 3. The CDR3 is 14 residues long. In DNA form, the CDR3 reads TGTGCCAGCAGTTGGAACAGGGGGACCGGGGAGCTGTTTTTT. This gives the protein CASSWNRGTGELFF.

This clonotype was picked up a small number of times. The chain recombines TRBV5-1 with TRBJ2-7, with TRBD2 as a possible D gene (5 bases). V was pared by 4 bases and J by 2 bases, with 7 bases between. CDR3 length equals 12 residues. The germline CDR1 and CDR2 sequences are SGHRS and YFSETQ. CDR3 nucleotide sequence: TGCGCCAGCAGCGCGGGTCCCTACGAGCAGTACTTC. This encodes CASSAGPYEQYF.

This chain connects TRBV5-1 to TRBJ2-7, with 7 positions matching TRBD1. The CDR3 has 15 amino acids. Trimming removed 4 bases from V and 5 bases from J; junction bases left unmatched: 12. In germline, CDR1 is SGHRS, CDR2 YFSETQ. This CDR3 reads CASSPTVGGYNEQYF. The CDR3 DNA reads TGCGCCAGCAGCCCGACCGTAGGGGGCTACAACGAGCAGTACTTC. Full variable domain (outside the CDR3, taken from reference TRBV5-1 and TRBJ2-7): KAGVTQTPRYLIKTRGQQVTLSCSPISGHRSVSWYQQTPGQGLQFLFEYFSETQRNKGNFPGRFSGRQFSNSRSEMNVSTLELGDSALYLCASSPTVGGYNEQYFGPGTRLTVT.

This clonotype was recorded a few times. V usage is TRBV5-1 and J usage is TRBJ2-7; D uncertain. The CDR3 length is 17 residues. Germline-derived CDR1 and CDR2 are SGHRS and YFSETQ. V lost 2 bases to trimming and J lost 2 bases, with 20 bases between them. The CDR3, as DNA: TGCGCCAGCAGCTTTGGATTTCGGGTTTCTCCCCCCTACGAGCAGTACTTC. Translation gives CASSFGFRVSPPYEQYF.

Many counts were recorded for this clonotype. The rearrangement uses TRBV12-3 or TRBV12-4 and TRBJ2-2; D is perhaps TRBD2 (6 bases). There are 14 residues in the CDR3. V was pared by 6 bases and J by 0 bases, with 8 bases between. CDR3 sequence reads: CASRGEANTGELFF. The CDR3 nucleotides are TGTGCCAGCAGGGGGGAGGCGAACACCGGGGAGCTGTTTTTT.